The clone carrying this T cell receptor (beta chain) was seen a few times. Time point denoted: pre-sensitization, week 0. Treatment: therapeutic diphenylcyclopropenone sensitization with weekly scalp DPC. The entry originates in a study of human T cells and chemical hapten exposure. As for the study in general: Patients got weekly scalp diphenylcyclopropenone doses over the roughly 22-week study.

Via MiXCR, TCRdb re-called the RACE reads, giving one row per CDR3 protein. Of 200,000 to 300,000 distinct CDR3 sequences in the sample, 7% to 10% were seen once. Sequenced material: whole blood, taken in connection with sensitization to the hapten diphenylcyclopropenone (DPC). The sequence was collected from a woman in her 40s with alopecia areata. Some clones in this sample may be carry-over from other donors' samples.

The CDR3 nucleotides read TGTGCCACCAGTGATCCGTGGACAGGGGAGGAGCAGTACTTC. As protein: CATSDPWTGEEQYF. The chain uses TRBV24-1 and TRBJ2-7; 9 nucleotides line up with TRBD1. With V trimmed by 3 bases and J by 7 bases, 6 bases remained unmatched. The CDR3 contains 14 residues. Germline lookup yields CDR1 KGHDR and CDR2 SFDVKD.